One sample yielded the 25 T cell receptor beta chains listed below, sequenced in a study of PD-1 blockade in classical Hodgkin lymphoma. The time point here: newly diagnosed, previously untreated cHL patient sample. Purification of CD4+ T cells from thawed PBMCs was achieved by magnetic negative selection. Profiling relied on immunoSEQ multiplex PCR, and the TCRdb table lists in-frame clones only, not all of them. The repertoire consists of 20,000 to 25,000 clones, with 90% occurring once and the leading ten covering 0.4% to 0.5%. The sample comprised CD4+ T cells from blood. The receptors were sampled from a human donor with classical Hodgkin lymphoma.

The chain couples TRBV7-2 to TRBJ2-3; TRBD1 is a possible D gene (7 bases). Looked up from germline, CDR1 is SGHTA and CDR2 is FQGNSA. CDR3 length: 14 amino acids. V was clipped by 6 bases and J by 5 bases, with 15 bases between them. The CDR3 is CASRPGGLVDTQYF. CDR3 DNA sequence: TGTGCCAGCAGACCAGGGGGGCTGGTAGATACGCAGTATTTT.

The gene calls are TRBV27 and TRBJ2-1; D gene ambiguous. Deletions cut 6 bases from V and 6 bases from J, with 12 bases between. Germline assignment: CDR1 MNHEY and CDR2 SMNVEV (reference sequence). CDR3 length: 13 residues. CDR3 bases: TGTGCCAGCAGCTGGGGTCCCAGCAATGAGCAGTTCTTC. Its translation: CASSWGPSNEQFF.

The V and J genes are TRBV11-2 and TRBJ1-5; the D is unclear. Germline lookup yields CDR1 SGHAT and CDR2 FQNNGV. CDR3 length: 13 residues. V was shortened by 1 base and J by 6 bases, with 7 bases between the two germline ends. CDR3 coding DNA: TGTGCCAGCAGCTTAGGGTCCGGTCAGCCCCAGCATTTT. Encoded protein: CASSLGSGQPQHF.

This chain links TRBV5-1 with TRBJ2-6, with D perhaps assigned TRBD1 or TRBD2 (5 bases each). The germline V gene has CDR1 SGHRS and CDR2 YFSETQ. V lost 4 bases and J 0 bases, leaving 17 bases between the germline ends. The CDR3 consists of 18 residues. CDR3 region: CASSRDRPATSGANVLTF. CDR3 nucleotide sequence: TGCGCCAGCAGCAGGGACCGGCCCGCCACCTCTGGGGCCAACGTCCTGACTTTC.

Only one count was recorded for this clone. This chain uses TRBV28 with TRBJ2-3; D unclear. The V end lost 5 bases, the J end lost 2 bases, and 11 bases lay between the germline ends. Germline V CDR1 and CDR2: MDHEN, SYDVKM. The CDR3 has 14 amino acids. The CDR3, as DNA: TGTGCCAGCAGTGGACGGTCGAACACAGATACGCAGTATTTT. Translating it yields CASSGRSNTDTQYF.

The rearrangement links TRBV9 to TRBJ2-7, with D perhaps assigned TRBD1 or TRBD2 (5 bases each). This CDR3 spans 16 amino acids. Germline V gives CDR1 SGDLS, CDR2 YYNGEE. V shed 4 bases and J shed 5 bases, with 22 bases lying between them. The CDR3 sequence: CASSPEGTHFAHEQYF. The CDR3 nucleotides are TGTGCCAGCAGCCCTGAGGGGACCCACTTCGCCCACGAGCAGTACTTC.

The CDR3, as DNA: TGTGCCAGCAGCTTAGTTCAGGGTAAACCCCTCCACTTT. It is translated as CASSLVQGKPLHF. This chain joins TRBV7-9 and TRBJ1-6, with D tentatively TRBD1 (5 bases). Trimming took off 1 base at V and 12 bases at J, with 10 bases between the two ends. There are 13 residues in the CDR3. Germline assignment: CDR1 SEHNR and CDR2 FQNEAQ (reference sequence).

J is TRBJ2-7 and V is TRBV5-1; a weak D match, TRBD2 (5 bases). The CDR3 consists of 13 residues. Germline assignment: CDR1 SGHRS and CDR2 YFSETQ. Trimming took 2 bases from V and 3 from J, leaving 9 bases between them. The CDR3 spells CASSLREGYEQYF. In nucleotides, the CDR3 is TGCGCCAGCAGCTTACGGGAAGGCTACGAGCAGTACTTC.

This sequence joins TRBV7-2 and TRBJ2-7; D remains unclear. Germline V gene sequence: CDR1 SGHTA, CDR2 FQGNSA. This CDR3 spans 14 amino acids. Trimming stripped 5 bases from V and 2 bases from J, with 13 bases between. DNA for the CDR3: TGTGCCAGCAGCCCCGGTTTTAGACCCTACGAGCAGTACTTC. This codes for CASSPGFRPYEQYF.

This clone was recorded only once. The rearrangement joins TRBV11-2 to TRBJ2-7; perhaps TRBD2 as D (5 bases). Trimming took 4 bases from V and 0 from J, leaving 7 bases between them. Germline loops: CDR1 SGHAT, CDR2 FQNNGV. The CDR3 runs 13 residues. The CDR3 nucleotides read TGTGCCAGCAGCTCGGGGAGCTCCTACGAGCAGTACTTC. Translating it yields CASSSGSSYEQYF.

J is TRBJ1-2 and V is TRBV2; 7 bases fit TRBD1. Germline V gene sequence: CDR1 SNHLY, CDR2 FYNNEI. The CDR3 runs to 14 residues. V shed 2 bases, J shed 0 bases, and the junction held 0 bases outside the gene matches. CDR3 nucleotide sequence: TGTGCCAGCAGTGAACAGGGGGCTAACTATGGCTACACCTTC. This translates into CASSEQGANYGYTF. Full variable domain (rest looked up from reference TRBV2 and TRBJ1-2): EPEVTQTPSHQVTQMGQEVILRCVPISNHLYFYWYRQILGQKVEFLVSFYNNEISEKSEIFDDQFSVERPDGSNFTLKIRSTKLEDSAMYFCASSEQGANYGYTFGSGTRLTVV.

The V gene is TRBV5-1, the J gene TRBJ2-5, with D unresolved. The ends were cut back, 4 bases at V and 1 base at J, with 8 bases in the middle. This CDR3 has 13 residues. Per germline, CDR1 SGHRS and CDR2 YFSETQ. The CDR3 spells CASSRTLQETQYF. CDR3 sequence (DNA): TGCGCCAGCAGCCGGACCCTCCAAGAGACCCAGTACTTC.

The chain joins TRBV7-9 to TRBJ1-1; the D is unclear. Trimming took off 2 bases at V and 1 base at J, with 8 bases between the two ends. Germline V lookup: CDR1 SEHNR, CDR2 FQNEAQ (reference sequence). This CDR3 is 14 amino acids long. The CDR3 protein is CASSLQLANTEAFF. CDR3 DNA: TGTGCCAGCAGCTTACAACTTGCGAACACTGAAGCTTTCTTT. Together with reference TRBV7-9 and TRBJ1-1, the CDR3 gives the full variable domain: DTGVSQNPRHKITKRGQNVTFRCDPISEHNRLYWYRQTLGQGPEFLTYFQNEAQLEKSRLLSDRFSAERPKGSFSTLEIQRTEQGDSAMYLCASSLQLANTEAFFGQGTRLTVV.

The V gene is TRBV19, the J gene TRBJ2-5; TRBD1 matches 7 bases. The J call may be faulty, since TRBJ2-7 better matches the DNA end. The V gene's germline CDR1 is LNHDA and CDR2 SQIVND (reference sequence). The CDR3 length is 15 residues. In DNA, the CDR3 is TGTGCCAGTAGTATAGGTCCAGGGGGATCGTTCGAGCAGTACTTC. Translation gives CASSIGPGGSFEQYF.

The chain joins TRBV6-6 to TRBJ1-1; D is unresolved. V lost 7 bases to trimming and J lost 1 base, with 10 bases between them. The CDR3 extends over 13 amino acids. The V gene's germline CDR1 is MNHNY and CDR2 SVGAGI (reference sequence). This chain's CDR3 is CASILLANTEAFF. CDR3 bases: TGTGCCAGCATTCTCCTAGCGAACACTGAAGCTTTCTTT.

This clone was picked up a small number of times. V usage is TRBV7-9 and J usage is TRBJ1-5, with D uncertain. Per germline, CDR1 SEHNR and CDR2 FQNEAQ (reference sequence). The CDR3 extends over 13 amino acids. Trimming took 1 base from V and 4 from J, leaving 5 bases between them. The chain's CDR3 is CASSLETNQPQHF. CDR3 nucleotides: TGTGCCAGCAGCTTAGAGACGAATCAGCCCCAGCATTTT.

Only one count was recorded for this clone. Written as DNA, the CDR3 is TGTGCCAGCAGGGGGCCGGGACAGAGGAATTCACCCCTCCACTTT. This gives the protein CASRGPGQRNSPLHF. This chain connects TRBV2 to TRBJ1-6; 7 bases align to TRBD1. CDR3 length: 15 amino acids. V was pared by 6 bases and J by 7 bases, with 9 bases of the junction left unmatched. Looked up from germline, CDR1 is SNHLY and CDR2 is FYNNEI.

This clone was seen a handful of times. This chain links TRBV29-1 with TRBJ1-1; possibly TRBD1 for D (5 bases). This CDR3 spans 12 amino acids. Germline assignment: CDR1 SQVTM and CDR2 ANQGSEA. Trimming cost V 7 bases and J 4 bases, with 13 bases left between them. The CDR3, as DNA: TGCAGCGGGAAACAGGTTCTCACTGAAGCTTTCTTT. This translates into CSGKQVLTEAFF.

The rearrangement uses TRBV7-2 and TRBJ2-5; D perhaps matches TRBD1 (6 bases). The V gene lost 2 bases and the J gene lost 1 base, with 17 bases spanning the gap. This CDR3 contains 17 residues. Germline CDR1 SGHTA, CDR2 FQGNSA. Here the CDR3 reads CASSLFLGTPGQETQYF. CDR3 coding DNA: TGTGCCAGCAGCTTATTTCTTGGGACACCTGGCCAAGAGACCCAGTACTTC.

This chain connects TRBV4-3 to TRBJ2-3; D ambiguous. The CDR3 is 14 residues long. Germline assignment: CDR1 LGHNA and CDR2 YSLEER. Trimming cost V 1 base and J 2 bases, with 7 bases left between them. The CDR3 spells CASSQVAFTDTQYF. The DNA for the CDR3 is TGCGCCAGCAGCCAAGTGGCCTTCACAGATACGCAGTATTTT.

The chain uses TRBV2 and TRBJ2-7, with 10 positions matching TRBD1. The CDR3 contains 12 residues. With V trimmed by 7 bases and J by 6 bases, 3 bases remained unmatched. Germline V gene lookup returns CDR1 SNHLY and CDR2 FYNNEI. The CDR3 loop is CASTGDRGEQYF. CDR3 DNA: TGTGCCAGCACCGGGGACAGGGGCGAGCAGTACTTC.

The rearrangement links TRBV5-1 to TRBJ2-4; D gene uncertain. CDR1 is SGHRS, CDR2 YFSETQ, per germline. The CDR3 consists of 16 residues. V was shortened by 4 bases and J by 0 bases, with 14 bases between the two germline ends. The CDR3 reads CASSRGSQLAKNIQYF. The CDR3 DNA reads TGCGCCAGCAGCCGTGGGTCACAGCTAGCCAAAAACATTCAGTACTTC.

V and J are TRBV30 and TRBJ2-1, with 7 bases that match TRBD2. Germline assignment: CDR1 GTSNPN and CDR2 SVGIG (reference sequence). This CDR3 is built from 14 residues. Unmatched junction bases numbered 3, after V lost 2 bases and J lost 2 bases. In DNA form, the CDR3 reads TGTGCCTGGAGTTCTAGCGGACCCTACAATGAGCAGTTCTTC. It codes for CAWSSSGPYNEQFF.

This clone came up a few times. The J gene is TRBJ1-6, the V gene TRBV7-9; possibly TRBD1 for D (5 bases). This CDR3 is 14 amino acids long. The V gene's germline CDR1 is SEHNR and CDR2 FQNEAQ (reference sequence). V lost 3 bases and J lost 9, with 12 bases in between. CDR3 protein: CASSFRQGGSPLHF. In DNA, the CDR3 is TGTGCCAGCAGCTTTCGTCAGGGAGGTTCACCCCTCCACTTT.

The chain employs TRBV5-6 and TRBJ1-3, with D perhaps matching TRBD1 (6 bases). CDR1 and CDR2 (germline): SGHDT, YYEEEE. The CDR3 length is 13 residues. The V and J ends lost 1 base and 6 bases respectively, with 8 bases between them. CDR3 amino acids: CASSLRGLNTIYF. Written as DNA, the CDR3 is TGTGCCAGCAGCTTGAGGGGGTTAAACACCATATATTTT. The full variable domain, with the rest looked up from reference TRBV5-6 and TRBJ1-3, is DAGVTQSPTHLIKTRGQQVTLRCSPKSGHDTVSWYQQALGQGPQFIFQYYEEEERQRGNFPDRFSGHQFPNYSSELNVNALLLGDSALYLCASSLRGLNTIYFGEGSWLTVV.